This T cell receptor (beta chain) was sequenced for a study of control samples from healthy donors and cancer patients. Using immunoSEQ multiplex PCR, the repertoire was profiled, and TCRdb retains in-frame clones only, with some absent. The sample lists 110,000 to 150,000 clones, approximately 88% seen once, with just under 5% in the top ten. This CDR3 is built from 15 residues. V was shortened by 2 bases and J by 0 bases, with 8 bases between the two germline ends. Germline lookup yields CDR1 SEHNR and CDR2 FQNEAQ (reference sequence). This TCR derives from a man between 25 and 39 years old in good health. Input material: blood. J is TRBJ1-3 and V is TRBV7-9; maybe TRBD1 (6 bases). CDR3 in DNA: TGTGCCAGCAGCTTACTGGACAGCTCTGGAAACACCATATATTTT. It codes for CASSLLDSSGNTIYF.